The subject of this entry is one T cell receptor beta chain. Its antigen has not been determined. No base qualities exist here, and no much larger clone lies one base off it. The data derive from a study of blood T cell repertoires in COVID-19 (TCRdb year 2020). Regarding the research as a whole: Collaborator samples came from the United States, Italy and Spain and covered acute and convalescent phases of COVID-19. The prospective study material was composed of cDNA or gDNA derived from T cells, B-cell-depleted T cells, or PBMCs. Subjects who had been exposed to COVID-19, were actively infected with it, or had recovered from it provided the deeply sampled blood TCRbeta repertoires that made up the dataset. The repertoires were released in a freely available public database intended as a resource for research on the immune response to SARS-CoV-2. Samples were obtained from the ongoing ImmuneRACE study (first 160 participants) and from 1,254 subjects provided by 6 global collaborators. The sample metadata nearly always contained a de-identified subject ID, COVID-19 status, age in years and sex. Where available, HLA class I and class II types were taken from metadata supplied by the sample provider and were not determined by assay-based typing. Overall study results and their limits: The quantity of clinical and demographic metadata differed by source and by participant and was supplied without curation.

TCRbeta CDR3 regions were amplified from genomic DNA by means of the immunoSEQ Assay, a bias-controlled multiplex PCR. In the original analysis: Within the assay, amplification of reference gene primers was used to estimate how many nucleated cells each sample contained. To quantify the absolute abundance of each unique TCRbeta CDR3 rearrangement, sequence reads were collapsed and filtered. For each sample, productive Simpson clonality was calculated as the square root of Simpson's diversity index over productive rearrangements. Here the immuneACCESS table is served through TCRdb, limited to in-frame sequences with V and J called. Missing clones are a known gap in these copies; in checked studies unresolved V genes cover under half, and the rest lacks a known reason. The V and J calls and the clone size are those of that table, but D and trimming were determined from the DNA. The sample records roughly 130,000 clones, 70% to 80% of which are singletons. The top ten hold roughly 3.6% of the sample.

Collaborating institutions collected whole blood in K2EDTA tubes following their own protocols. For TCRbeta analysis, collaborators shipped samples in one of three forms: frozen whole blood, isolated PBMCs, or DNA extracted from either of those sample types. CDR1 KGHSH and CDR2 LQKENI were looked up in the germline V gene. Taken from cysteine to phenylalanine, the CDR3 has 15 residues. Only CDR3 DNA remains: 45 bases, in frame from the first base. V is pared back by 1 base and J by 0 bases, with 7 bases lying between the germline termini. This chain is built from TRBV18 and TRBJ1-3; too little of a D gene remains to name it. Sequences were obtained from peripheral blood. The sequence came from a man aged 55 to 70 with acute or convalescent COVID-19. CDR3 loop: CASSPQSRSGNTIYF. The DNA sequence is as follows: TGTGCCAGCTCACCACAATCGCGCTCTGGAAACACCATATATTTT.